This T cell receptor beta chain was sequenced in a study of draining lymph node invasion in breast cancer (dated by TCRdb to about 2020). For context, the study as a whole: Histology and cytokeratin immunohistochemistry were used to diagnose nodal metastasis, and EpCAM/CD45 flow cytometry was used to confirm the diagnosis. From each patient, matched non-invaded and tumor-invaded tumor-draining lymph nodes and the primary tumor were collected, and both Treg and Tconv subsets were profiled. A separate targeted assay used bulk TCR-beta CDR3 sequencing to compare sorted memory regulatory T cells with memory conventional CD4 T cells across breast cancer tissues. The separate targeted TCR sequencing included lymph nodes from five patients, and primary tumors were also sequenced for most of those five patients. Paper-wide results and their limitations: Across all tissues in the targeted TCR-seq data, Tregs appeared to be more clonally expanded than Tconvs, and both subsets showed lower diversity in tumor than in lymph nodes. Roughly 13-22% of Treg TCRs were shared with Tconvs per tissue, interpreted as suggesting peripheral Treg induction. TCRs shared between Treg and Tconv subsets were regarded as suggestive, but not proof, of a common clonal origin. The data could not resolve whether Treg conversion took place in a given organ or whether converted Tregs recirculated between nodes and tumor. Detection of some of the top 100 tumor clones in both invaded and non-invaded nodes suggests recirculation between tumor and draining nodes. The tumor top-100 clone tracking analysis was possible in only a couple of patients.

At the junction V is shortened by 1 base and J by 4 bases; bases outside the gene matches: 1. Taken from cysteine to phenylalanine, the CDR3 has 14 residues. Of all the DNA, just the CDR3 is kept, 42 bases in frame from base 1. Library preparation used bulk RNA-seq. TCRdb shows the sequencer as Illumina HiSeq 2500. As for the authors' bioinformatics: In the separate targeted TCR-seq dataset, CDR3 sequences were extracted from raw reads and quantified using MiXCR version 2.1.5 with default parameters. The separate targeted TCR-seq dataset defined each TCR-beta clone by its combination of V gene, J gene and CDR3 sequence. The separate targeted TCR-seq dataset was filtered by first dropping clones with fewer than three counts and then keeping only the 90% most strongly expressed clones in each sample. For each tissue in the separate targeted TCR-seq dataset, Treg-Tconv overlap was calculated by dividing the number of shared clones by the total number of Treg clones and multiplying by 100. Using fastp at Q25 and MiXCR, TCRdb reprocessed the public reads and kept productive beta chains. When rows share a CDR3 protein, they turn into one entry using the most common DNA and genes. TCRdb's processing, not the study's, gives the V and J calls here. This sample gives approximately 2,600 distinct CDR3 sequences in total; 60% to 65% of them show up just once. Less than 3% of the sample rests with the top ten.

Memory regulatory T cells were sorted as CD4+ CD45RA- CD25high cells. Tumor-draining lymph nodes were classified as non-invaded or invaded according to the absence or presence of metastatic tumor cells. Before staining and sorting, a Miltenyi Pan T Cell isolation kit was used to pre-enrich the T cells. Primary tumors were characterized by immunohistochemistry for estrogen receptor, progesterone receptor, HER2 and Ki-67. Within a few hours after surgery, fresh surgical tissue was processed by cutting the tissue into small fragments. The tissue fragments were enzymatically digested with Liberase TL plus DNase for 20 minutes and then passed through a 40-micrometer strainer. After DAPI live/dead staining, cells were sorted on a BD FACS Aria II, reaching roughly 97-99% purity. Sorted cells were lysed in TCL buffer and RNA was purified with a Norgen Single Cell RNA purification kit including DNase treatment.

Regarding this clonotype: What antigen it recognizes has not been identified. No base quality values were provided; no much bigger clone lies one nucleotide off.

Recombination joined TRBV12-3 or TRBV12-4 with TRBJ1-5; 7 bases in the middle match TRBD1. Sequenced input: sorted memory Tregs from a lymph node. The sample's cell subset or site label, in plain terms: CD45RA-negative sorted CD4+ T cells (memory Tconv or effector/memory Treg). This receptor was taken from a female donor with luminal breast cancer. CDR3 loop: CASSLGDRNQPQHF. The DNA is TGTGCCAGCAGTTTAGGGGACAGAAATCAGCCCCAGCATTTT.